This T cell receptor beta chain was found in a study of cytomegalovirus exposure and HLA in healthy donors. On the study more broadly: Most genotyped donors, 65% to 85% of 398, had Caucasian-associated genetic ancestry.

A multiplex PCR was run with 60 Vbeta primers and 13 Jbeta primers. Profiled with immunoSEQ multiplex PCR; TCRdb holds only in-frame clones, not every one. Among nearly 110,000 clones listed, roughly four fifths were seen once. This clone has more than one count but fewer than ten. The sample consisted of PBMCs. The receptor's source is a woman between 45 and 60 years old in good health and CMV-seropositive.

This CDR3 reads CASSGVWNTEAFF. The CDR3, as DNA: TGTGCCAGTTCGGGGGTGTGGAACACTGAAGCTTTCTTT. The V and J genes are TRBV19 and TRBJ1-1, with a possible D match to TRBD1 (5 bases). The CDR3 is 13 residues long. Germline values: CDR1 LNHDA, CDR2 SQIVND (reference sequence). The V gene lost 8 bases and the J gene lost 1 base, with 11 bases spanning the gap.